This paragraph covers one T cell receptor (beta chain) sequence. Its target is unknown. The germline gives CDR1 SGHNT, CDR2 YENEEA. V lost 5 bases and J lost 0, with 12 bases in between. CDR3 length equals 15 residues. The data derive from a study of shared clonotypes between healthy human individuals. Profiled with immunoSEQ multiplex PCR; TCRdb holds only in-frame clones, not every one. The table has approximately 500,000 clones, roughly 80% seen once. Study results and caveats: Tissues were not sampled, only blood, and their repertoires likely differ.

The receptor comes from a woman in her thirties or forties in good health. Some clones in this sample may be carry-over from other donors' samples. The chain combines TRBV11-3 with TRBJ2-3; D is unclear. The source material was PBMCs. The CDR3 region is CASSPSLGSTDTQYF. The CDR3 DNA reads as TGTGCCAGCAGCCCCTCTCTCGGTAGCACAGATACGCAGTATTTT. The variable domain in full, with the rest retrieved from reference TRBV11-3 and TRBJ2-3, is EAGVVQSPRYKIIEKKQPVAFWCNPISGHNTLYWYLQNLGQGPELLIRYENEEAVDDSQLPKDRFSAERLKGVDSTLKIQPAELGDSAVYLCASSPSLGSTDTQYFGPGTRLTVL.